The 5 T cell receptor beta chains below come from one sample, sequenced in a study of siplizumab effects on memory and regulatory T cells. Clones were read by immunoSEQ multiplex PCR, and TCRdb kept only the in-frame ones, dropping some. The sample carries some 100,000 clones, roughly 96% recorded once. The sample consisted of naive CD4+ T cells sorted from blood. These receptors originate from a human donor in good health.

The chain combines TRBV5-6 with TRBJ2-3; TRBD1 might be the D (7 bases). The V and J ends lost 2 bases and 0 bases respectively, with 10 bases between them. CDR3 size: 15 residues. Germline CDR1 and CDR2: SGHDT and YYEEEE. CDR3 protein: CASSFRGTSTDTQYF. For the CDR3, the DNA is TGTGCCAGCAGCTTCAGGGGGACTAGCACAGATACGCAGTATTTT. Combining the CDR3 with reference TRBV5-6 and TRBJ2-3 gives the whole variable domain DAGVTQSPTHLIKTRGQQVTLRCSPKSGHDTVSWYQQALGQGPQFIFQYYEEEERQRGNFPDRFSGHQFPNYSSELNVNALLLGDSALYLCASSFRGTSTDTQYFGPGTRLTVL.

The genes are TRBV6-1 and TRBJ2-3; the D gene could be TRBD1 or TRBD2 (7 bases each). The CDR3 length is 15 residues. Germline values: CDR1 MNHNS, CDR2 SASEGT. Trimming removed 6 bases from V and 5 bases from J, with 18 bases in between. Here the CDR3 reads CASRDDREGKDTQYF. The CDR3 nucleotides read TGTGCCAGCAGAGACGACAGGGAGGGAAAAGATACGCAGTATTTT.

The V and J genes are TRBV2 and TRBJ1-3; no reliable D call. Germline V gene sequence: CDR1 SNHLY, CDR2 FYNNEI. The V end was cut by 4 bases, the J end by 0 bases, with 10 bases between. The CDR3 contains 15 residues. The chain's CDR3 is CASSVPSRSGNTIYF. CDR3 coding DNA: TGTGCCAGCAGTGTTCCGAGCCGCTCTGGAAACACCATATATTTT.

The V and J genes are TRBV5-1 and TRBJ2-2; no clear D. The CDR3 runs 12 residues. The V end lost 4 bases, the J end lost 1 base, and 2 bases lay between the germline ends. Germline V gene sequence: CDR1 SGHRS, CDR2 YFSETQ. In DNA form, the CDR3 reads TGCGCCAGCAGCCAGAACACCGGGGAGCTGTTTTTT. As protein: CASSQNTGELFF.

The rearrangement uses TRBV7-2 and TRBJ2-4; tentatively, D is TRBD2 (6 bases). In germline, CDR1 is SGHTA, CDR2 FQGNSA. V was shortened by 2 bases and J by 5 bases, with 7 bases between the two germline ends. The CDR3 sequence is 13 residues long. CDR3 nucleotides: TGTGCCAGCAGCTTAACTAGCCAAAACATTCAGTACTTC. Its protein product is CASSLTSQNIQYF.